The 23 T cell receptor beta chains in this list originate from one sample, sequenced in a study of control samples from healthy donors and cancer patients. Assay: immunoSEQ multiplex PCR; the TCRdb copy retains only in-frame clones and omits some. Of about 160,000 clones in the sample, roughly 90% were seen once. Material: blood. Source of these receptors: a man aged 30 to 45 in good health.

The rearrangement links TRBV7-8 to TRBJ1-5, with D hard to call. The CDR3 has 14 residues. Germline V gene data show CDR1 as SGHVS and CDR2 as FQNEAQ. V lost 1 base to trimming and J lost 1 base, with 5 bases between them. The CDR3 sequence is CASSLGPSNQPQHF. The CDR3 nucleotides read TGTGCCAGCAGCTTAGGACCCAGCAATCAGCCCCAGCATTTT.

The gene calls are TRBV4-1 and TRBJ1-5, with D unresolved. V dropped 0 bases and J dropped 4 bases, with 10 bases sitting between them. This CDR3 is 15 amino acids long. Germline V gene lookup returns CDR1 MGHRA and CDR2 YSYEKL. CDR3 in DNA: TGCGCCAGCAGCCAAGATGCGGCAGTTAATCAGCCCCAGCATTTT. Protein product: CASSQDAAVNQPQHF.

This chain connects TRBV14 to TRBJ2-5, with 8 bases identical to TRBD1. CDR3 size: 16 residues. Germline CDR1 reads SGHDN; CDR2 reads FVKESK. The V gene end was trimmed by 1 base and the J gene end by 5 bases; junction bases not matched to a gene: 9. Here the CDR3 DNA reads TGTGCCAGCAGCCAAGTCAGGACAGGGATGGTGGAGACCCAGTACTTC. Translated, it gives CASSQVRTGMVETQYF.

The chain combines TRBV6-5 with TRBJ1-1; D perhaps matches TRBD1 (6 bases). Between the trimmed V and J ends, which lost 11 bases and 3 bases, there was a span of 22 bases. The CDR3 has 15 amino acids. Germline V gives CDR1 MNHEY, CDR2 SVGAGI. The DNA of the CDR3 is TGTGCCGTCACTCCAGGGGCCTCCAGGTACACTGAAGCTTTCTTT. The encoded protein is CAVTPGASRYTEAFF.

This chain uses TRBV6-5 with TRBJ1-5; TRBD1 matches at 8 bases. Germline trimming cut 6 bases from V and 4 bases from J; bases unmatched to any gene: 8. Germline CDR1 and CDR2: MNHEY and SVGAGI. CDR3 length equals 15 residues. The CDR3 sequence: CASSRDRGDNQPQHF. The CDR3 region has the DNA TGTGCCAGCAGCCGAGACAGGGGCGATAATCAGCCCCAGCATTTT.

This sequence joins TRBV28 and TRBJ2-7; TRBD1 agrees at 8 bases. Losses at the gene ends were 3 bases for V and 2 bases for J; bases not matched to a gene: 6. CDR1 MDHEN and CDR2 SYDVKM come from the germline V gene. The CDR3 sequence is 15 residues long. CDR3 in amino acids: CASSFTGTGTYEQYF. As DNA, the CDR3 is TGTGCCAGCAGTTTCACCGGGACAGGAACCTACGAGCAGTACTTC.

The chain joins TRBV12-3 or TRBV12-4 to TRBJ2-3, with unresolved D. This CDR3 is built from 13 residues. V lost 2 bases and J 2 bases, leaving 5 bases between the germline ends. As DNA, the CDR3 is TGTGCCAGCAGTTTACCAGACACAGATACGCAGTATTTT. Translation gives CASSLPDTDTQYF.

The chain's CDR3 is CSASGGFARGTEAFF. The CDR3 nucleotides are TGCAGTGCTAGTGGGGGGTTCGCGCGGGGTACTGAAGCTTTCTTT. This chain uses TRBV20-1 with TRBJ1-1, with D tentatively TRBD1 (5 bases). V dropped 3 bases and J dropped 5 bases, with 19 bases sitting between them. The CDR3 sequence is 15 residues long. CDR1 DFQATT and CDR2 SNEGSKA come from the germline V gene (reference sequence).

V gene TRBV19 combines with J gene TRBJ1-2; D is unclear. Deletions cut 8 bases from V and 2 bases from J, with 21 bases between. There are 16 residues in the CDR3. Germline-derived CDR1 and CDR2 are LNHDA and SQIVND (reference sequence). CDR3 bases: TGTGCCAGTGCCAAGCCGAGTAAGACGGTAAACTATGGCTACACCTTC. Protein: CASAKPSKTVNYGYTF.

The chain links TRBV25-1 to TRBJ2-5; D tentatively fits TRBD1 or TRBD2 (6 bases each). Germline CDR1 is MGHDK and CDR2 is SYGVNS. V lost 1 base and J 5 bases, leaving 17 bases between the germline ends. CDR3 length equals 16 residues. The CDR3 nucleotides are TGTGCCAGCAGTGAATGGTCTATGGGGGGCAGGGAGACCCAGTACTTC. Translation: CASSEWSMGGRETQYF.

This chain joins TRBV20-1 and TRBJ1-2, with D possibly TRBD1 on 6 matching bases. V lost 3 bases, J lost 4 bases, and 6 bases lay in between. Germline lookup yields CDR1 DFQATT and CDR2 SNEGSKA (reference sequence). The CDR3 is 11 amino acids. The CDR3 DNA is TGCAGTGCTAGCAGGGGCTATGGCTACACCTTC. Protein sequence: CSASRGYGYTF.

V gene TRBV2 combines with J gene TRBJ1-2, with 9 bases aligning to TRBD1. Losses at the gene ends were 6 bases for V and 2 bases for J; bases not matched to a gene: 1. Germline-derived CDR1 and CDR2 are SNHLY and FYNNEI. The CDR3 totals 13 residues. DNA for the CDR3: TGTGCCAGCAGGGGACAGGGAAACTATGGCTACACCTTC. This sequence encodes CASRGQGNYGYTF. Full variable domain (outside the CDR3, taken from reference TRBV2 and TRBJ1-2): EPEVTQTPSHQVTQMGQEVILRCVPISNHLYFYWYRQILGQKVEFLVSFYNNEISEKSEIFDDQFSVERPDGSNFTLKIRSTKLEDSAMYFCASRGQGNYGYTFGSGTRLTVV.

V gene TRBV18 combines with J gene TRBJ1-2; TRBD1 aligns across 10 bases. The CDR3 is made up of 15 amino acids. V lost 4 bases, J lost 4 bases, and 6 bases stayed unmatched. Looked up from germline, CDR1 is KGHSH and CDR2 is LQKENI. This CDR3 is CASSHSGQGSYGYTF. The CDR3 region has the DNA TGTGCCAGCTCACACTCGGGACAGGGGAGCTATGGCTACACCTTC. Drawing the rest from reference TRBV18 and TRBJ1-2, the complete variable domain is NAGVMQNPRHLVRRRGQEARLRCSPMKGHSHVYWYRQLPEEGLKFMVYLQKENIIDESGMPKERFSAEFPKEGPSILRIQQVVRGDSAAYFCASSHSGQGSYGYTFGSGTRLTVV.

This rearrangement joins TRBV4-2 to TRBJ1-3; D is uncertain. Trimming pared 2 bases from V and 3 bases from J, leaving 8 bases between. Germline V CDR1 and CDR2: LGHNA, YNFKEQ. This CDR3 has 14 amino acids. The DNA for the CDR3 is TGTGCCAGCAGCCAAAGTGAGAGTGGAAACACCATATATTTT. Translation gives CASSQSESGNTIYF.

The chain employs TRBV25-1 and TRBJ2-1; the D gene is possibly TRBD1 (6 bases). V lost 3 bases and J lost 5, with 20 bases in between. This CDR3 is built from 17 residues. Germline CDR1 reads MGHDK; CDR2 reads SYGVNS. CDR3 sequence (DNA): TGTGCCAGCAGTGAGCGCCCCTCAGGGGTCAAGCACAATGAGCAGTTCTTC. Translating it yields CASSERPSGVKHNEQFF.

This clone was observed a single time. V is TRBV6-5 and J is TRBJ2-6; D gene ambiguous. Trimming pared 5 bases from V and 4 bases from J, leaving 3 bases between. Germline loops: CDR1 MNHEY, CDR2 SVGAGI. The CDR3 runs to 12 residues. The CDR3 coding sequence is TGTGCCAGCAGTCTGGGGGCCAACGTCCTGACTTTC. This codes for CASSLGANVLTF.

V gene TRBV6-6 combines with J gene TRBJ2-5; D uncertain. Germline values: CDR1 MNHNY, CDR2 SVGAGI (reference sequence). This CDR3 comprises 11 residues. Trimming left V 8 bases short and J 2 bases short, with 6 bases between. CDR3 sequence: CASGLQETQYF. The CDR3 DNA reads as TGTGCCAGCGGGCTACAAGAGACCCAGTACTTC.

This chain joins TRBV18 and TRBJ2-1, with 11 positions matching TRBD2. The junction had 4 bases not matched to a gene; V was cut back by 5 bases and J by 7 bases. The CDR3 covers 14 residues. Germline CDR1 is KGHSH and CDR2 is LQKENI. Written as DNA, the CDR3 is TGTGCCAGCTCAATAGCGGGAGGGAGAAATGAGCAGTTCTTC. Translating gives CASSIAGGRNEQFF.

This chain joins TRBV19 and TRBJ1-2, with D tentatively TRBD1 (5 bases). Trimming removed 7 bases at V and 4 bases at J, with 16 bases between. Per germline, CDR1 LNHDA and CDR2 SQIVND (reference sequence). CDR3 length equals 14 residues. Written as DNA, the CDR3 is TGTGCCAGTACGATTGGGACCCTTGGCTATGGCTACACCTTC. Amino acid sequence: CASTIGTLGYGYTF. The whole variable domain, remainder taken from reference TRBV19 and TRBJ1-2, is DGGITQSPKYLFRKEGQNVTLSCEQNLNHDAMYWYRQDPGQGLRLIYYSQIVNDFQKGDIAEGYSVSREKKESFPLTVTSAQKNPTAFYLCASTIGTLGYGYTFGSGTRLTVV.

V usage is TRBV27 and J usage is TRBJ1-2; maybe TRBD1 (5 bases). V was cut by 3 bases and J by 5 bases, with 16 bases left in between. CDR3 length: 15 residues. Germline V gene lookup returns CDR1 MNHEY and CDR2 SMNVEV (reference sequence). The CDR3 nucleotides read TGTGCCAGCAGTTTTTCTCTGGGGCAGAAGTATGGCTACACCTTC. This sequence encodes CASSFSLGQKYGYTF.

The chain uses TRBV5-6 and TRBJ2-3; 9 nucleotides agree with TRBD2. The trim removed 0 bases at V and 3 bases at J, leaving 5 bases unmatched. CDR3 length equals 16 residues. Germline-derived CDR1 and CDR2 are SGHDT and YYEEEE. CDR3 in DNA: TGTGCCAGCAGCTTGGGGCTAGCGGGACTAACAGATACGCAGTATTTT. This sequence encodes CASSLGLAGLTDTQYF.

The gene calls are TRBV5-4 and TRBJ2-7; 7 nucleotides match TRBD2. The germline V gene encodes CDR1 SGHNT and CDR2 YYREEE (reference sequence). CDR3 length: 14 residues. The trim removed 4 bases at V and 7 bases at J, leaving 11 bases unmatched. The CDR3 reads CASSPETGGWEQYF. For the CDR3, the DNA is TGTGCCAGCAGCCCGGAAACGGGGGGATGGGAGCAGTACTTC.

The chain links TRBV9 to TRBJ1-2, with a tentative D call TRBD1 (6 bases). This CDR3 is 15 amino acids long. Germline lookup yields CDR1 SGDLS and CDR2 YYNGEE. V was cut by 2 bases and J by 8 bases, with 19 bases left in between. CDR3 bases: TGTGCCAGCAGCGTCGCGGGGGCGCTTTCACGGGGCTACACCTTC. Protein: CASSVAGALSRGYTF.